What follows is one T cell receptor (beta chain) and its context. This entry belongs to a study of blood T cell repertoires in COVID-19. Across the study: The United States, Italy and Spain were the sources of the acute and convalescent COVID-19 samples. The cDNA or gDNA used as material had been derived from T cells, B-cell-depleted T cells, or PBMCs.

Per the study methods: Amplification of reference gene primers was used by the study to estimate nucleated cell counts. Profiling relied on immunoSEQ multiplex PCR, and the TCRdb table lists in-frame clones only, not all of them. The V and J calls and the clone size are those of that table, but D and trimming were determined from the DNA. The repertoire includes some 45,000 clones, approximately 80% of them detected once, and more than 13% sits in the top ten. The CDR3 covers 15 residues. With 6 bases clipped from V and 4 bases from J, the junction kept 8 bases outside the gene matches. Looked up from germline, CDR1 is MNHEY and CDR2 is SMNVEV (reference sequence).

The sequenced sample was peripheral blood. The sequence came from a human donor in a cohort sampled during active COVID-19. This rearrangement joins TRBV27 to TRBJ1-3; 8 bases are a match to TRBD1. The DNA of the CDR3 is TGTGCCAGCAGGCCAGGGGGCGCTAGGGGAAACACCATATATTTT. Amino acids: CASRPGGARGNTIYF.